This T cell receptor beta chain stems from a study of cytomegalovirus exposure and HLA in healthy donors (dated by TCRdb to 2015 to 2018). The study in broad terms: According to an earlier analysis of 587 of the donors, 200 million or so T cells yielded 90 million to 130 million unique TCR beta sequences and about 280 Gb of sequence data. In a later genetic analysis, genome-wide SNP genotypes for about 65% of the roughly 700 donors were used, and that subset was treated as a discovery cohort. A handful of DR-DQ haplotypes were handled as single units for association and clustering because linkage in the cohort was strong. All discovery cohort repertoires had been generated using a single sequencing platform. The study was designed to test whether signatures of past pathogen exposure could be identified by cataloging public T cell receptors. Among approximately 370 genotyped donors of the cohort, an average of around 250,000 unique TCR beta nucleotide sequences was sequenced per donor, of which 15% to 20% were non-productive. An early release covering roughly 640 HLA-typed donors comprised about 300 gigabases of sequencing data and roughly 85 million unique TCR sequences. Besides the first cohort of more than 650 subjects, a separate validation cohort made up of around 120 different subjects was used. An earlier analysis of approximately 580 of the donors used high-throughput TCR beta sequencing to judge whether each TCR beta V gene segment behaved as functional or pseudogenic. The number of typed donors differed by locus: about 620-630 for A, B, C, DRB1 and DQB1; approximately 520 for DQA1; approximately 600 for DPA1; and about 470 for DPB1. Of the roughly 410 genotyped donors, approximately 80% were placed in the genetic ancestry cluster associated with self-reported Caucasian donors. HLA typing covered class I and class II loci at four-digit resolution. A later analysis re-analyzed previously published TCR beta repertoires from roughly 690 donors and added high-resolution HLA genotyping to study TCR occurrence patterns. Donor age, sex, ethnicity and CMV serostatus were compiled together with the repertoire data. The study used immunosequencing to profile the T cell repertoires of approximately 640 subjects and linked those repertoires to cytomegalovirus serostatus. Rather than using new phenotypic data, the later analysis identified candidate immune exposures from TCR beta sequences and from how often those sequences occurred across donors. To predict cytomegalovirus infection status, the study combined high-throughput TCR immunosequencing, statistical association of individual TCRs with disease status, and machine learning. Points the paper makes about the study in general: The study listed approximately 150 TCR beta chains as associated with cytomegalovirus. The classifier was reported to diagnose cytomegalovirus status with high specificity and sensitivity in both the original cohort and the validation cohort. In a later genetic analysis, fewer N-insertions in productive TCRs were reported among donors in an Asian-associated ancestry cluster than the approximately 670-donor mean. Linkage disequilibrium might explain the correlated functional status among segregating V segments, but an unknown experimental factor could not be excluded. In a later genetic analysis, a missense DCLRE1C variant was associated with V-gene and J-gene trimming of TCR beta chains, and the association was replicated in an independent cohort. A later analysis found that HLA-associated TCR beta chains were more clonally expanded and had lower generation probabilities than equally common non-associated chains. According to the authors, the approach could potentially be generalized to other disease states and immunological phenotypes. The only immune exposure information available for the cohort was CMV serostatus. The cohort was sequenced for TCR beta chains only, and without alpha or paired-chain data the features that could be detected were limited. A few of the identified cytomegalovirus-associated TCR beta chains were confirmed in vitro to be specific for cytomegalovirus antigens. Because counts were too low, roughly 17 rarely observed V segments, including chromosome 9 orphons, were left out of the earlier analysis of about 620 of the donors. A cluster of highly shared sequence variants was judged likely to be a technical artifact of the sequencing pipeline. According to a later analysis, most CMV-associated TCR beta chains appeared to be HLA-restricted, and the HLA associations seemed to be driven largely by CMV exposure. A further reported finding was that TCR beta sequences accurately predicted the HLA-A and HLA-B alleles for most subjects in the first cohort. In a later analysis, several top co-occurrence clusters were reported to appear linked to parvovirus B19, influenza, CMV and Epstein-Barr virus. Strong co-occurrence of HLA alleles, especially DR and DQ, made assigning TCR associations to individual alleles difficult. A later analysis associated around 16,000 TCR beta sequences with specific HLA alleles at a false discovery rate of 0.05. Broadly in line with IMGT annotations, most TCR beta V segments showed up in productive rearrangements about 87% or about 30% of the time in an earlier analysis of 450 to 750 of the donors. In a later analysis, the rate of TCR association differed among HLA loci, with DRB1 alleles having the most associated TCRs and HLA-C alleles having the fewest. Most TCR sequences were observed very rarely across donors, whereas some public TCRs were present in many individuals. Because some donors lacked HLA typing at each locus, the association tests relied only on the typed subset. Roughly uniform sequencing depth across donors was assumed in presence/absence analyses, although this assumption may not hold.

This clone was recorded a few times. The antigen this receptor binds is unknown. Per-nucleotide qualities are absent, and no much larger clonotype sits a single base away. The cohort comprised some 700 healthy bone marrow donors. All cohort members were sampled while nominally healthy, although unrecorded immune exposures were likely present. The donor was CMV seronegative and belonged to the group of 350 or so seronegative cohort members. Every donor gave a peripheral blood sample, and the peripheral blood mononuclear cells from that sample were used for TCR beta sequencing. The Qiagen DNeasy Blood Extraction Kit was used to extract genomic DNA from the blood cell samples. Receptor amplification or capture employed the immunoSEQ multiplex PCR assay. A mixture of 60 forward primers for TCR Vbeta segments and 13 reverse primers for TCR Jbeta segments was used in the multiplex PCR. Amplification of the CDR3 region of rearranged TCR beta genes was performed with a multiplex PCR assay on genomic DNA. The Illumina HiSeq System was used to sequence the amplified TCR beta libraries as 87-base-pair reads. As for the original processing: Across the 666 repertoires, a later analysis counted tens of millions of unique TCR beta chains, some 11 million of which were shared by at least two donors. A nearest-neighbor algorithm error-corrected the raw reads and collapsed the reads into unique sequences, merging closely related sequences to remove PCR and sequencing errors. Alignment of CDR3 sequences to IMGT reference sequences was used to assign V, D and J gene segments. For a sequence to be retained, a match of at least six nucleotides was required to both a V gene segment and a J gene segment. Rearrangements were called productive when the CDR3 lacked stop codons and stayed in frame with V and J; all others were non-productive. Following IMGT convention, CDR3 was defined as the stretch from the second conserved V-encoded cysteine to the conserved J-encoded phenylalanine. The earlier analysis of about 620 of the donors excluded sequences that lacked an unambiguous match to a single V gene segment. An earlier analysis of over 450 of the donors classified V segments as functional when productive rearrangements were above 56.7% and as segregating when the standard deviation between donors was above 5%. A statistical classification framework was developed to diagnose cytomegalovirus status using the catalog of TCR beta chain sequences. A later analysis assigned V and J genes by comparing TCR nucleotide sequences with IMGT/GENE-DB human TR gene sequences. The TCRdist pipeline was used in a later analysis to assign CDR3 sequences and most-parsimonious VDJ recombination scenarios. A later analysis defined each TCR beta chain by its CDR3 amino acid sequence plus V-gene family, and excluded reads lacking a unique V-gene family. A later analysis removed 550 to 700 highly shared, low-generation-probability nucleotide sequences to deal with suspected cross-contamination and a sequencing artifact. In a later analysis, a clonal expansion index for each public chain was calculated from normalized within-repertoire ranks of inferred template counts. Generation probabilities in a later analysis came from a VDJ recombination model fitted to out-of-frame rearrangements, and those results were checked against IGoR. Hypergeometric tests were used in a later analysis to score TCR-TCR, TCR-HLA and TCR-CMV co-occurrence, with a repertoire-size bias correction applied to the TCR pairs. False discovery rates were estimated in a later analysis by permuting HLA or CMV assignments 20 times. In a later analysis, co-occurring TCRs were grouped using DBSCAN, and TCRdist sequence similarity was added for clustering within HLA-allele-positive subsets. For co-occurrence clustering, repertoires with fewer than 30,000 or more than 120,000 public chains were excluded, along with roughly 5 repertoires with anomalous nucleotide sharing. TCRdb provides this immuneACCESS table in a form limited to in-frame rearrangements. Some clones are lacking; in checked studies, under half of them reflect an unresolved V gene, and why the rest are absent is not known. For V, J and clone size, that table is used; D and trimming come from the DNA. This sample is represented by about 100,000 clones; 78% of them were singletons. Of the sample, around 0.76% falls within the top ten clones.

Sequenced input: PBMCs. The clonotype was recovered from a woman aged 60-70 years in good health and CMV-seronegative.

CDR3 region: CASSLSGTAYEQYF. The DNA is TGTGCCAGCAGCTTATCCGGGACAGCCTACGAGCAGTACTTC. The chain links TRBV13 with TRBJ2-7; the junction holds 7 bases that match TRBD1. The CDR3 covers 14 residues, taking in both the cysteine and the phenylalanine. The kept DNA is CDR3 alone, 42 bases in frame from the first base. From the germline V gene (reference sequence), CDR1 is PRHDT and CDR2 is FYEKMQ. V lost 2 bases and J lost 2 bases, and the count of bases not matched to a germline gene is 3.